These 3 T cell receptor beta chains came from one sample sequenced in a study of blood T cells in healthy people across ages. Alongside a J-beta primer mix, a sample-barcoded 5' primer served in a second PCR lasting about 6 to 12 cycles. TCRdb redid the calling of the 5' RACE reads with MiXCR, one entry per CDR3 protein. The sample shows just over 1 million distinct CDR3 sequences, 35% to 50% of them seen only once. The material sequenced was blood. These receptors all come from a woman between 55 and 75 years old in good health.

This sequence joins TRBV24-1 and TRBJ2-2; maybe TRBD1 (6 bases). Germline CDR1 is KGHDR and CDR2 is SFDVKD. This CDR3 is 14 amino acids long. V was shortened by 9 bases and J by 0 bases, with 10 bases between the two germline ends. This CDR3 reads CATRGQSNTGELFF. CDR3 nucleotides: TGTGCCACCCGTGGACAGTCGAACACCGGGGAGCTGTTTTTT.

J is TRBJ2-3 and V is TRBV20-1; either TRBD1 or TRBD2 may fit D (5 bases each). V gave up 4 bases and J gave up 2 bases, with 16 bases separating them. CDR1 is DFQATT and CDR2 is SNEGSKA in the germline V gene (reference sequence). The CDR3 length is 15 residues. CDR3 protein: CSATDPWGTTDTQYF. DNA for the CDR3: TGCAGTGCTACCGACCCGTGGGGGACCACAGATACGCAGTATTTT.

This clonotype was counted between two and nine times. CDR3 in amino acids: CASSQDFFGDYGGYTF. The DNA of the CDR3 is TGTGCCAGCAGCCAAGATTTCTTTGGGGACTATGGCGGCTACACCTTC. The chain combines TRBV3-1 with TRBJ1-2; TRBD1 might be the D (5 bases). CDR1 is LGHDT and CDR2 is YNNKEL in the germline V gene (reference sequence). V was shortened by 0 bases and J by 8 bases, with 19 bases between the two germline ends. The CDR3 totals 16 residues.